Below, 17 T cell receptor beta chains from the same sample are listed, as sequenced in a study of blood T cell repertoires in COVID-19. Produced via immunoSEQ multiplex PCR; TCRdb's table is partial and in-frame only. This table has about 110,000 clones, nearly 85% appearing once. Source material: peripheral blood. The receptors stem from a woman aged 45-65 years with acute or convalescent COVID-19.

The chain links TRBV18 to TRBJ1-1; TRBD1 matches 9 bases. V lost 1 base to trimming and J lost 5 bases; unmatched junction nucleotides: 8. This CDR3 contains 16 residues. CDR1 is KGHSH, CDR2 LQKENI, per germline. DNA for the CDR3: TGTGCCAGCTCACCACGGGGACAGGGAGGAGGAACTGAAGCTTTCTTT. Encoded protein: CASSPRGQGGGTEAFF.

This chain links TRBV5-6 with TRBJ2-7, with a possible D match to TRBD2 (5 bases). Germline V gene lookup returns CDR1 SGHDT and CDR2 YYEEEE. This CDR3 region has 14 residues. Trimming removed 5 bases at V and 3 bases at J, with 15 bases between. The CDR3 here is CASSLVSRDYEQYF. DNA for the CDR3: TGTGCCAGCAGTTTAGTTTCGAGGGACTACGAGCAGTACTTC.

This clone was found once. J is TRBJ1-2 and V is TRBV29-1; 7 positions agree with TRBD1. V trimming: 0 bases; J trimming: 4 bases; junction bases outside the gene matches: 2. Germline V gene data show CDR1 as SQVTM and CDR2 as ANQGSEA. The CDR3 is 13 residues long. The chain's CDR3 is CSVEEGQSYGYTF. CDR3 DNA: TGCAGCGTTGAAGAGGGACAGAGCTATGGCTACACCTTC.

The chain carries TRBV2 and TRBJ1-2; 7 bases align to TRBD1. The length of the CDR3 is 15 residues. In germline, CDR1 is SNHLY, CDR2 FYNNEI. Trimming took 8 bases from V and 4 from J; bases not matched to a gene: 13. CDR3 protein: CASGGSGQVPYGYTF. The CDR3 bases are TGTGCCAGCGGGGGGTCCGGACAGGTCCCCTATGGCTACACCTTC.

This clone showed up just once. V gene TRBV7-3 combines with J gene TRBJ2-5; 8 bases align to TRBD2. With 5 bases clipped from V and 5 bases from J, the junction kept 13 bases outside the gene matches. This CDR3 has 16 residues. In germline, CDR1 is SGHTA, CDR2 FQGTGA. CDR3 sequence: CASSPSRAGGTETQYF. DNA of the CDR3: TGTGCCAGCAGCCCCTCCCGTGCGGGGGGTACGGAGACCCAGTACTTC.

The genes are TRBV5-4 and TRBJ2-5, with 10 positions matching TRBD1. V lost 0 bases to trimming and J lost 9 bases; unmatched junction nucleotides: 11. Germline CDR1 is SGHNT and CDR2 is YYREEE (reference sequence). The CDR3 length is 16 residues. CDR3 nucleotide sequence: TGTGCCAGCAGCTTGGAAGGGGGGACGACAGGGGGCTCCCAGTACTTC. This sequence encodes CASSLEGGTTGGSQYF.

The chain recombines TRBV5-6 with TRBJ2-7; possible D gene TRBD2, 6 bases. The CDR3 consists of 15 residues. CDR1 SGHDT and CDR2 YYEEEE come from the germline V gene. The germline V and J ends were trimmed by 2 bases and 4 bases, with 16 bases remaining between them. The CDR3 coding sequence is TGTGCCAGCAGCTTAGTGGAGGGAACCCCTTACGAGCAGTACTTC. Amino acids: CASSLVEGTPYEQYF.

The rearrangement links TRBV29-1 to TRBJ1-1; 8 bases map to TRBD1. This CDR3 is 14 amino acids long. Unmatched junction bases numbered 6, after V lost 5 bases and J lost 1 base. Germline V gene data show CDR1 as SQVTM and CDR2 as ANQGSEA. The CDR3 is CSVRTGTGNTEAFF. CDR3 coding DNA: TGCAGCGTTAGAACAGGGACAGGGAACACTGAAGCTTTCTTT.

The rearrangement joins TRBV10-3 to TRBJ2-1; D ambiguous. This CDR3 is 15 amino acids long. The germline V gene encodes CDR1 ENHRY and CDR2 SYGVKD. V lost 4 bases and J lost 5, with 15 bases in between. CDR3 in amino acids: CAISGVGYSNNEQFF. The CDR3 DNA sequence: TGTGCCATCAGTGGAGTGGGCTACTCTAACAATGAGCAGTTCTTC.

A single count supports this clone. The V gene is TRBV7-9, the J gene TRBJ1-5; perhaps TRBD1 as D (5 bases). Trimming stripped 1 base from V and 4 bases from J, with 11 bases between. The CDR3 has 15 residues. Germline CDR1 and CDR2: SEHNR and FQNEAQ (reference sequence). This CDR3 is CASSLVGGVNQPQHF. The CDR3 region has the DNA TGTGCCAGCAGCTTAGTCGGGGGGGTGAATCAGCCCCAGCATTTT.

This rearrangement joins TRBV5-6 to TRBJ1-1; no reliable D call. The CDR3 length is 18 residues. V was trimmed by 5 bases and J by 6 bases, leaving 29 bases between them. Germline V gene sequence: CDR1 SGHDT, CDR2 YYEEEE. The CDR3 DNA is TGTGCCAGCAGAAATCGGAGGGCCCAGCCTCTGGGATTATCTGAAGCTTTCTTT. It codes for CASRNRRAQPLGLSEAFF. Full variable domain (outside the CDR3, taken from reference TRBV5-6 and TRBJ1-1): DAGVTQSPTHLIKTRGQQVTLRCSPKSGHDTVSWYQQALGQGPQFIFQYYEEEERQRGNFPDRFSGHQFPNYSSELNVNALLLGDSALYLCASRNRRAQPLGLSEAFFGQGTRLTVV.

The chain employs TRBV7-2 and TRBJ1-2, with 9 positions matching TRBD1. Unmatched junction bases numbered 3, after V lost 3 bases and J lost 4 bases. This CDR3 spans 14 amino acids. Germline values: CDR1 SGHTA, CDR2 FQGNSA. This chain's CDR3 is CASSFDRGVYGYTF. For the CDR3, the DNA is TGTGCCAGCAGCTTTGACAGGGGGGTCTATGGCTACACCTTC.

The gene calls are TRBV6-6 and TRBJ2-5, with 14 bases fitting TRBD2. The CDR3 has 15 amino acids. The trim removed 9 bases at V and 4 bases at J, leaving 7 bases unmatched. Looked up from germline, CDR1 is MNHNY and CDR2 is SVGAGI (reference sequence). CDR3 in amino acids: CASRTSGGSAETQYF. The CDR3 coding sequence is TGTGCCAGTAGGACTAGCGGGGGGTCCGCAGAGACCCAGTACTTC.

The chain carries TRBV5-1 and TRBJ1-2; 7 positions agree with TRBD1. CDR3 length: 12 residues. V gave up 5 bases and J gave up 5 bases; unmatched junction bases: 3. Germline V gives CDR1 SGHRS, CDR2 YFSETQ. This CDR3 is CASRTGQYGYTF. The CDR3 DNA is TGCGCCAGCAGAACGGGACAGTATGGCTACACCTTC.

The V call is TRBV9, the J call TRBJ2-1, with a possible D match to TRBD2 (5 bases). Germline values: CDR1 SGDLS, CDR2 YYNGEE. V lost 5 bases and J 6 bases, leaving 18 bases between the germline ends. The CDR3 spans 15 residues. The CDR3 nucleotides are TGTGCCAGCAGTCCTACAGCGGTAGGAGGCAATGAGCAGTTCTTC. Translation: CASSPTAVGGNEQFF.

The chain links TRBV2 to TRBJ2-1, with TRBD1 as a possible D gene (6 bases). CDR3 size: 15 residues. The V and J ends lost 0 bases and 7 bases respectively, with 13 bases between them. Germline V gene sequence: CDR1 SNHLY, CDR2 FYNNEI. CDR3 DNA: TGTGCCAGCAGTGAAGCCTGGGACAACAAGAATGAGCAGTTCTTC. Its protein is CASSEAWDNKNEQFF.

CDR3 amino acids: CASSQADRGLRYGYTF. The CDR3 coding sequence is TGTGCCAGCAGCCAAGCGGACAGGGGGCTAAGATATGGCTACACCTTC. The chain uses TRBV4-2 and TRBJ1-2, with 11 bases identical to TRBD1. The CDR3 is made up of 16 amino acids. V lost 1 base to trimming and J lost 5 bases; unmatched junction nucleotides: 6. Germline V gene sequence: CDR1 LGHNA, CDR2 YNFKEQ.